This T cell receptor (beta chain) was retrieved from a study of T cell changes during pregnancy in multiple sclerosis. This table comes from immunoSEQ multiplex PCR, and its TCRdb copy is limited to in-frame clones, with some not included. The table has roughly 40,000 clones, roughly 91% seen once; the top ten hold 7.8%. This material consisted of CD8+ T cells from peripheral blood mononuclear cells, taken before pregnancy. This TCR was recovered from a female donor with multiple sclerosis, enrolled in a pregnancy study.

CDR3 DNA: TGCAGCATACCGGACAGGGGTATCAACTATGGCTACACCTTC. This gives the protein CSIPDRGINYGYTF. The V and J genes are TRBV29-1 and TRBJ1-2; TRBD1 matches at 9 bases. The CDR3 has 14 amino acids. V shed 8 bases and J 2 bases; nucleotides not matched to a gene: 9. Germline V gene sequence: CDR1 SQVTM, CDR2 ANQGSEA.